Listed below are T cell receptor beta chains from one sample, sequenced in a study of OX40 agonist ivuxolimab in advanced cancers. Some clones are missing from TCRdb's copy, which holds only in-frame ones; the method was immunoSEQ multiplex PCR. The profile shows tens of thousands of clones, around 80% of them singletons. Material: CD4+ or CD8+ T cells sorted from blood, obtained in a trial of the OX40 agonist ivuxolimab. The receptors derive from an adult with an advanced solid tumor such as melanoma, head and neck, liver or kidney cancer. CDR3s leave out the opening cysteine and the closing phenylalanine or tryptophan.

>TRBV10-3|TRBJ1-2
AISETGVDGYT
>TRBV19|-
ASSPDTGTSYEQY
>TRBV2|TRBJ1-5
ASSLGYNQPQH
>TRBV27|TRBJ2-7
ASSFRELYEQY
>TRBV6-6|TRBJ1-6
ASSQGQGSNSPLH
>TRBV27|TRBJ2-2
ASSPPGLAGGTGELF
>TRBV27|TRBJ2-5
ASSRSRGQETQY
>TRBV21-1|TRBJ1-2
ASWTGRIYGYT
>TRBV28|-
ASSLPPTGYEQY
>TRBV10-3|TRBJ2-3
AISESVLAGGPGTDTQY
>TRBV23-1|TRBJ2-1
ASSLWRAEGGNEQF
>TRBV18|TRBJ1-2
ASSPQGSGYGYT
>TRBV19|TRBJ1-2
ASSIVGGDSYGYT
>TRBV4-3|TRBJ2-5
ASSPQGAGETQY
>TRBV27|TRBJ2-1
ASSWTGNEQF
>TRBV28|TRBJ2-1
ASRDEWGSLTNEQF
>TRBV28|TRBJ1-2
ASSFQGNYGYT
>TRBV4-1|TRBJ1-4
ASSQERYTVELF
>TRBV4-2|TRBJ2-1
ASSQGAGGPGNEQF
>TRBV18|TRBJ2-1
ASSPGRPSSYNEQF
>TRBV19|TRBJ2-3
ASSKTVGQLGDTQY
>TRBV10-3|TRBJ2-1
AISVEGRHNEQF
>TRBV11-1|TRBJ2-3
ASSLSPGADTQY
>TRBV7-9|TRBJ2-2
ASRRLAANTGELF
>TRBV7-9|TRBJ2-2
ASSFDTGGYTGELF
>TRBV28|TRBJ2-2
ASSTSPGGPGTGELF
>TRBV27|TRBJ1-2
ATLPGGENYGYT
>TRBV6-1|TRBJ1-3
ASSGGVVAGPDTIY
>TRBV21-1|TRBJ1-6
ASSKRRDRNSPLH
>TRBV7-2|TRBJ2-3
ASIVGVTDTQY
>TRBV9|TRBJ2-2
ASSPVITGELF
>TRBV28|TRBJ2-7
ASSLVTGGGEQY
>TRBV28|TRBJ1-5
ASSSSAGTVSNQPQH
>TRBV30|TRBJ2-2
AWSVWDTGELF
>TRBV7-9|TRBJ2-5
ASSEGGEETQY
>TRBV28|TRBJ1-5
ASSPKLRQPQH
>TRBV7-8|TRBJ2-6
ASSIGREGGRGANVLT
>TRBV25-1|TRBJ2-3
ASMRPGTGTDTQY
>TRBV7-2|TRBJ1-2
ASSPGGTGNGYT
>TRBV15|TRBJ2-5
ATSTPELPQY
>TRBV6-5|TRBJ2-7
ATRDGGDYEQY
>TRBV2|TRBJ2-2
ASSGGNTGELF
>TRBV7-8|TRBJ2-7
ASSLGSGRAYEQY
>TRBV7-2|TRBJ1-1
ASSPEGTLNTEAF
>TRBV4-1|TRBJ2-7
ASSHGQGDYEQY
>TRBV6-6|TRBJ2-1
ASSYLGTSNNEQF
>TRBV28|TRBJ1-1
ASSLVQATEAF
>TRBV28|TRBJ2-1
ASSSSHNEQF
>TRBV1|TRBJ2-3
TSSPEGGTSGSDTQY
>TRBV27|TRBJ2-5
ASSRTLPLQGDQETQY
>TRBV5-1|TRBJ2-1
ASSPQGGGPSSYNEQF
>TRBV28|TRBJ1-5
ASSSRQGASNQPQH
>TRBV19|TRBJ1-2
ASNPRENYGYT
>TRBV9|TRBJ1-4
ASSVATGDATNEKLF
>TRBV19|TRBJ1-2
ASSPTDGNFYGYT
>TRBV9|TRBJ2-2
ASRRNTGELF
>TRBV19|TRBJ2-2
ASTFTGGANTGELF
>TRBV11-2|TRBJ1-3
ASCFNSGNTIY
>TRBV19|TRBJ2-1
ASSNPGGYNEQF
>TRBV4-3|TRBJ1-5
ASSQYRGDQPQH